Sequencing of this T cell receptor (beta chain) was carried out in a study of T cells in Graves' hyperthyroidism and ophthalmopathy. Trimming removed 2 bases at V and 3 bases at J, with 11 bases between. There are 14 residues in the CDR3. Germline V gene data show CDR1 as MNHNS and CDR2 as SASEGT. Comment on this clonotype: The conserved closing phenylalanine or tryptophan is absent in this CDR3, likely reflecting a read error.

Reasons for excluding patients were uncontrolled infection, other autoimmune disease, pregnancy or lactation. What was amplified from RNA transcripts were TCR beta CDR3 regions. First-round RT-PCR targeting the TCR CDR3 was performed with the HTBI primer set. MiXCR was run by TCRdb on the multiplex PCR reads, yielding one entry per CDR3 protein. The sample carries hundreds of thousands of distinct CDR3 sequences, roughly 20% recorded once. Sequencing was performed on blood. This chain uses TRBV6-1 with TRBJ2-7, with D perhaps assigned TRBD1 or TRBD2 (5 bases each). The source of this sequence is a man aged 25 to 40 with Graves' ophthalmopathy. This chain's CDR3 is CASSEYMGDYEQYS. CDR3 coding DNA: TGTGCCAGCAGTGAATATATGGGGGACTACGAGCAGTACTCC.